In its sample, the clone carrying this T cell receptor (beta chain) was seen many times. The antigen is unknown. The data were obtained in a study of Graves' ophthalmopathy and Graves' hyperthyroidism. Study conclusions and caveats: Sensitivity of 85% to 90% and specificity of around 80% were achieved when a 13-signature model separated ophthalmopathy from stable hyperthyroidism. Thyroid clonotypes that were expanded above 0.001 frequency mostly also appeared in blood.

Active ophthalmopathy (CAS at least 3, NOSPECS at least 4), lasting under 3 months. With 6 bases clipped from V and 5 bases from J, the junction kept 12 bases outside the gene matches. CDR1 and CDR2 (germline): MDHEN, SYDVKM. The CDR3 is 15 amino acids. Scientists amplified the TCR beta CDR3 regions from RNA transcripts. Scientists carried out first-round RT-PCR using HTBI primers and then a second-round multiplex PCR. Using its own MiXCR run on the multiplex PCR reads, TCRdb lists one record per CDR3 protein. The repertoire has around 340,000 distinct CDR3 sequences, about a sixth of them found once; the top ten carry approximately 13%.

The sequenced material came from peripheral blood. V usage is TRBV28 and J usage is TRBJ2-5; 7 bases are a match to TRBD2. The receptor was derived from an adult man with Graves' ophthalmopathy. CDR3 amino acids: CASSLIKTSSETQYF. In DNA form, the CDR3 reads TGTGCCAGCAGCTTAATAAAGACTAGCTCGGAGACCCAGTACTTC.